What follows describes a single T cell receptor beta chain. From germline, CDR1 is KGHSH and CDR2 LQKENI. The CDR3 is made up of 14 amino acids. V lost 1 base and J lost 5, with 11 bases in between. The data originate from a study of blood T cell repertoires in COVID-19. About the study: Donors in the United States, Italy and Spain gave samples during acute or convalescent COVID-19. T cells, B-cell-depleted T cells, or PBMCs provided the cDNA or gDNA that served as material.

In the source study's methods: The assay estimated nucleated cells by amplifying reference gene primers. Using immunoSEQ multiplex PCR, the repertoire was profiled, and TCRdb retains in-frame clones only, with some absent. V and J calls plus clone size are reproduced from that table; the DNA served to infer D and trimming. Here the sample spans around 230,000 clones, 86% being singletons. The Seattle patients joined while their infection was active and were tracked longitudinally afterward. The sequencing input was peripheral blood. V gene TRBV18 combines with J gene TRBJ2-5; TRBD2 might be the D (5 bases). The receptor comes from a man between 45 and 60 years old with COVID-19, enrolled during active disease. In DNA form, the CDR3 reads TGTGCCAGCTCACCACGTTCTGGGGAGGAGACCCAGTACTTC. Its translation is CASSPRSGEETQYF.